This record covers a single TCR beta chain. In the source study's methods: Reference gene primer amplification in the assay estimated nucleated cell counts. Repertoires were generated with immunoSEQ multiplex PCR, while TCRdb's copy carries only in-frame clones and drops some. Clone size and the V and J calls come from that table; the DNA yielded D and trimming. This sample carries 200,000 to 300,000 clones, 86% of them seen once, and the ten largest clones take around 9.1%. The record originates from a study of blood T cell repertoires in COVID-19. Study at large: Samples representing acute and convalescent COVID-19 were sourced from the United States, Italy and Spain. PBMCs, B-cell-depleted T cells, or T cells provided the cDNA or gDNA that made up the material.

Germline V gene lookup returns CDR1 SGHTA and CDR2 FQGNSA. This CDR3 is 15 amino acids long. Trimming left V 1 base short and J 0 bases short, with 10 bases between. This chain links TRBV7-2 with TRBJ2-7; a weak D match, TRBD1 (5 bases). The TCR comes from a man aged 35 to 55 who had recovered from COVID-19. Sequences were obtained from peripheral blood. The CDR3 DNA reads as TGTGCCAGCAGCTTAGTTTATGGGGCCTCCTACGAGCAGTACTTC. Its translation is CASSLVYGASYEQYF.